The source of this T cell receptor (beta chain) is a study of beta chain features in type 1 diabetes. Regarding the study as a whole: Among patients, naive, central memory and Treg TCRB repertoires appeared more similar than among healthy donors. Across all four CD4+ subsets, people with type 1 diabetes showed modestly shorter TCRB CDR3s.

V lost 2 bases, J lost 7 bases, and 2 bases stayed unmatched. Germline V gene lookup returns CDR1 GTSNPN and CDR2 SVGIG (reference sequence). The CDR3 is 13 amino acids. Sequenced material consisted of expressed TCRB transcripts (all of the isolated RNA was reverse transcribed). This table comes from immunoSEQ multiplex PCR, and its TCRdb copy is limited to in-frame clones, with some not included. The table shows some 290,000 clones, with around 22% occurring only once. As concerns this clone: Its antigen is undetermined.

The chain couples TRBV30 to TRBJ2-1, with 10 bases identical to TRBD1. Material for sequencing was naive CD4+ T cells from blood. The sequence derives from a young woman with type 1 diabetes. The CDR3 loop is CAWSWTGGNEQFF. DNA of the CDR3: TGTGCCTGGAGTTGGACAGGGGGGAATGAGCAGTTCTTC.